The 17 T cell receptor beta chains below come from one sample, sequenced in a study of T cell changes during pregnancy in multiple sclerosis. The table came from immunoSEQ multiplex PCR; TCRdb's copy has only in-frame clones and leaves some out. The table shows about 77,000 clones, with about 93% occurring only once. The sequencing here drew on peripheral blood, taken after pregnancy. These receptors were taken from a female donor in good health, enrolled as a control in a pregnancy study.

The chain joins TRBV6-5 to TRBJ2-5, with TRBD1 identical over 7 bases. Germline CDR1 reads MNHEY; CDR2 reads SVGAGI. The V and J ends lost 6 bases and 3 bases, in that order; junction bases with no gene match: 7. The CDR3 contains 14 residues. CDR3 in amino acids: CASSLWDSKETQYF. DNA of the CDR3: TGTGCCAGCAGCCTGTGGGACAGTAAAGAGACCCAGTACTTC.

The rearrangement joins TRBV2 to TRBJ2-7; D perhaps matches TRBD1 (5 bases). V lost 2 bases, J lost 0 bases, and 11 bases lay in between. Germline V gives CDR1 SNHLY, CDR2 FYNNEI. This CDR3 spans 15 amino acids. The CDR3 here is CASSERGESSYEQYF. The CDR3 nucleotides read TGTGCCAGCAGTGAAAGGGGCGAAAGCTCCTACGAGCAGTACTTC.

The chain uses TRBV19 and TRBJ1-5, with 8 bases that match TRBD1. V was clipped by 7 bases and J by 5 bases; unmatched bases: 4. CDR3 length equals 13 residues. Germline-derived CDR1 and CDR2 are LNHDA and SQIVND (reference sequence). The chain's CDR3 is CASKKTGDQPQHF. The CDR3 DNA is TGTGCCAGTAAAAAGACAGGGGATCAGCCCCAGCATTTT.

The rearrangement joins TRBV30 to TRBJ1-1; 7 bases match TRBD1. The J segment lost 5 bases and the V segment lost 3 bases, leaving 9 bases of the junction unmatched. The CDR3 spans 14 residues. Germline V gives CDR1 GTSNPN, CDR2 SVGIG (reference sequence). The CDR3 spells CAWSEEGAGTEAFF. The CDR3 DNA reads TGTGCCTGGAGCGAAGAGGGGGCCGGAACTGAAGCTTTCTTT.

This chain links TRBV29-1 with TRBJ2-3; D unresolved. CDR1 is SQVTM and CDR2 is ANQGSEA in the germline V gene. The CDR3 has 13 residues. Deletions cut 3 bases from V and 4 bases from J, with 11 bases between. The CDR3 nucleotides read TGCAGCGTTGAGCGGATTTTCTCAGATACGCAGTATTTT. Translating it yields CSVERIFSDTQYF.

The CDR3: CASSVVLAGSYEQYF. The CDR3 DNA reads TGTGCCAGCAGCGTAGTACTAGCGGGGTCCTACGAGCAGTACTTC. The chain links TRBV9 to TRBJ2-7; the match to TRBD2 covers 10 bases. Trimming cost V 0 bases and J 1 base; bases outside gene matches: 1. The CDR3 contains 15 residues. CDR1 and CDR2 from the germline V gene are SGDLS and YYNGEE. Based on the CDR3 plus reference TRBV9 and TRBJ2-7, the full variable domain is DSGVTQTPKHLITATGQRVTLRCSPRSGDLSVYWYQQSLDQGLQFLIQYYNGEERAKGNILERFSAQQFPDLHSELNLSSLELGDSALYFCASSVVLAGSYEQYFGPGTRLTVT.

The chain joins TRBV29-1 to TRBJ2-5; TRBD2 matches 11 bases. The germline gives CDR1 SQVTM, CDR2 ANQGSEA. V trimming: 4 bases; J trimming: 5 bases; junction bases outside the gene matches: 12. The CDR3 sequence is 16 residues long. Here the CDR3 reads CSVVPTVTSGTETQYF. Here the CDR3 DNA reads TGCAGCGTTGTCCCTACAGTGACTAGCGGGACGGAGACCCAGTACTTC.

The V gene is TRBV6-1, the J gene TRBJ2-5, with D uncertain. The CDR3 totals 12 residues. V lost 8 bases, J lost 5 bases, and 12 bases lay in between. Germline CDR1 and CDR2: MNHNS and SASEGT. The CDR3 DNA is TGTGCCAGCTCAATCACCGGGGAGACCCAGTACTTC. Amino acids: CASSITGETQYF.

The gene calls are TRBV28 and TRBJ2-4; 11 bases map to TRBD2. Losses at the gene ends were 10 bases for V and 3 bases for J; bases not matched to a gene: 26. Germline lookup yields CDR1 MDHEN and CDR2 SYDVKM. The CDR3 has 21 residues. CDR3 nucleotide sequence: TGTGCCACCCGCGGAGCTAGCGGGAGGCGGTGGGGAGACTGGGGCAAAAACATTCAGTACTTC. Amino acid sequence: CATRGASGRRWGDWGKNIQYF. The full variable domain, its missing parts supplied by reference TRBV28 and TRBJ2-4, is DVKVTQSSRYLVKRTGEKVFLECVQDMDHENMFWYRQDPGLGLRLIYFSYDVKMKEKGDIPEGYSVSREKKERFSLILESASTNQTSMYLCATRGASGRRWGDWGKNIQYFGAGTRLSVL.

This clone was detected only once. This chain uses TRBV14 with TRBJ1-1, with D unresolved. The CDR3 runs to 13 residues. Germline-derived CDR1 and CDR2 are SGHDN and FVKESK. Trimming shortened V by 0 bases and J by 1 base, and 3 bases separated the two germline ends. The CDR3 region has the DNA TGTGCCAGCAGCCAAGACTGGAACACTGAAGCTTTCTTT. Protein: CASSQDWNTEAFF. The variable domain in full, completed from reference TRBV14 and TRBJ1-1, reads EAGVTQFPSHSVIEKGQTVTLRCDPISGHDNLYWYRRVMGKEIKFLLHFVKESKQDESGMPNNRFLAERTGGTYSTLKVQPAELEDSGVYFCASSQDWNTEAFFGQGTRLTVV.

V is TRBV9 and J is TRBJ2-4, with TRBD1 as a possible D gene (5 bases). This CDR3 contains 18 residues. Deletions cut 5 bases from V and 0 bases from J, with 21 bases between. Per the germline V gene, CDR1 is SGDLS and CDR2 is YYNGEE. CDR3 protein: CASSTSSGWGRAKNIQYF. CDR3 bases: TGTGCCAGCAGTACCTCCAGTGGTTGGGGCAGAGCCAAAAACATTCAGTACTTC.

About this clone itself: Other DNA variants within this sample encode the same CDR3. J is TRBJ1-4 and V is TRBV5-1; 8 nucleotides agree with TRBD1. This CDR3 region has 14 residues. The V segment lost 0 bases and the J segment 5 bases; nucleotides outside the gene matches: 0. Germline assignment: CDR1 SGHRS and CDR2 YFSETQ. The CDR3 region is CASSLGQGNEKLFF. DNA for the CDR3: TGCGCCAGCAGCTTGGGACAGGGGAATGAAAAACTGTTTTTT.

This clone was seen more than once but under ten times. The chain combines TRBV28 with TRBJ1-1; no reliable D call. This CDR3 spans 12 amino acids. CDR1 and CDR2 (germline): MDHEN, SYDVKM. V lost 2 bases, J lost 1 base, and 2 bases lay in between. CDR3 protein: CASSLQNTEAFF. The CDR3 DNA is TGTGCCAGCAGTTTACAGAACACTGAAGCTTTCTTT.

The chain carries TRBV6-1 and TRBJ2-7; the D is unclear. Deletions cut 8 bases from V and 2 bases from J, with 13 bases between. The CDR3 loop spans 13 amino acids. Germline-derived CDR1 and CDR2 are MNHNS and SASEGT. The CDR3 is CASSPGVAYEQYF. The CDR3 DNA follows: TGTGCCAGCTCACCGGGTGTGGCCTACGAGCAGTACTTC.

The J gene is TRBJ2-4, the V gene TRBV7-2; the match to TRBD1 covers 8 bases. The CDR3 is 17 residues long. Trimming removed 4 bases from V and 4 bases from J; junction bases left unmatched: 12. Per the germline V gene, CDR1 is SGHTA and CDR2 is FQGNSA. The CDR3 DNA sequence: TGTGCCAGCAGCTGGACAGGGCTAGGCCTAAAAAAAAACATTCAGTACTTC. Residues: CASSWTGLGLKKNIQYF.

This chain uses TRBV19 with TRBJ1-1; D gene uncertain. CDR1 is LNHDA, CDR2 SQIVND, per germline (reference sequence). V was clipped by 1 base and J by 7 bases, with 16 bases between them. There are 15 residues in the CDR3. The CDR3 loop reads CASSIVPTGGHEAFF. Written as DNA, the CDR3 is TGTGCCAGTAGTATAGTTCCCACTGGAGGGCATGAAGCTTTCTTT.

The chain joins TRBV7-2 to TRBJ2-3, with TRBD1 matching 7 bases. J gave up 5 bases and V 6 bases, and 17 bases lay outside the gene matches. The germline V gene has CDR1 SGHTA and CDR2 FQGNSA. CDR3 length equals 17 residues. In DNA form, the CDR3 reads TGTGCCAGCAGAATTCGAAGGACAGGCCCTACGGGAGATACGCAGTATTTT. Protein: CASRIRRTGPTGDTQYF.